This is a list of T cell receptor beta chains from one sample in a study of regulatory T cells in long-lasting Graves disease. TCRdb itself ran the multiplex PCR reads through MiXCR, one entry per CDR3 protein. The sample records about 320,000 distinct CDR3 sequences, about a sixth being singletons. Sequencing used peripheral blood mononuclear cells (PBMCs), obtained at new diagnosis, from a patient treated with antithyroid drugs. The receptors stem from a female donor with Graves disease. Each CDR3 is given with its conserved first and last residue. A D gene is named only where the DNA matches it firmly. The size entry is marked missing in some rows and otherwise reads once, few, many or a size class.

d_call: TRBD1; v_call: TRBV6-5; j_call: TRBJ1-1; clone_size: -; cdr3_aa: CASSYLGTVNTEAFF; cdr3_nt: TGTGCCAGCAGTTACTTAGGGACAGTGAACACTGAAGCTTTCTTT
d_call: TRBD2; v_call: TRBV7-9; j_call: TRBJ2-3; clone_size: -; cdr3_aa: CASSLVGREPDTDTQYF; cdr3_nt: TGTGCCAGCAGCTTAGTGGGGCGGGAGCCGGACACAGATACGCAGTATTTT
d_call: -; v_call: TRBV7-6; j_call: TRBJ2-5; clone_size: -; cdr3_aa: CASSPWEGETQYF; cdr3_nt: TGTGCCAGCAGCCCCTGGGAAGGGGAGACCCAGTACTTC
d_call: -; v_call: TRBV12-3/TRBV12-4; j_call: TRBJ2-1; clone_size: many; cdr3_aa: CASSFWVLGREQFF; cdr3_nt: TGTGCCAGCAGTTTCTGGGTTCTCGGGCGTGAGCAGTTCTTC
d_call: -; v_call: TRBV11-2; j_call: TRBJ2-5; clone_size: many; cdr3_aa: CASTGTPGETQYF; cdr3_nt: TGTGCCAGCACCGGGACCCCAGGGGAGACCCAGTACTTC
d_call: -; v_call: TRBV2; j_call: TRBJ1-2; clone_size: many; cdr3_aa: CASILGNGYTF; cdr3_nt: -
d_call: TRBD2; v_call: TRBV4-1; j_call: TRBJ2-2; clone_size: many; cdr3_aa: CASSREGPWTGELFF; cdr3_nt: TGCGCCAGCAGCCGGGAGGGCCCTTGGACCGGGGAGCTGTTTTTT
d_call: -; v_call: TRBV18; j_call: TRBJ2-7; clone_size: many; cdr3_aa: CASSPSSFEQYF; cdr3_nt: TGTGCCAGCTCACCCTCTAGCTTCGAGCAGTACTTC
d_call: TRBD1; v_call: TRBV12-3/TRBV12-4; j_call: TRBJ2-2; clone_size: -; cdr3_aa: CASSAQGVGELFF; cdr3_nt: TGTGCCAGCAGTGCCCAGGGGGTCGGGGAGCTGTTTTTT
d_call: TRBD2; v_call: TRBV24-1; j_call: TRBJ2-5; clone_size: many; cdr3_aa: CATSDLGLAGETQYF; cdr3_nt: TGTGCCACCAGTGATTTGGGGCTAGCGGGAGAGACCCAGTACTTC
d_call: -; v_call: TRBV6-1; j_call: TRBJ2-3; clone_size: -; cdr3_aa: CASSELRADTQYF; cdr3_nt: TGTGCCAGCAGTGAACTTAGGGCAGATACGCAGTATTTT
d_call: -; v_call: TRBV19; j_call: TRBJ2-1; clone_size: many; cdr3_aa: CASSISDPRVGYNEQFF; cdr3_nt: TGTGCCAGTAGTATTTCGGATCCGAGGGTGGGTTACAATGAGCAGTTCTTC
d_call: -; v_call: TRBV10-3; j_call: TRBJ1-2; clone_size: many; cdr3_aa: CAISDQILNYGYTF; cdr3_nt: TGTGCCATCAGTGACCAGATTCTTAACTATGGCTACACCTTC
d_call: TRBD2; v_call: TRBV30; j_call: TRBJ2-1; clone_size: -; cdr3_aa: CAWSWGLAGGNEQFF; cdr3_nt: TGTGCCTGGAGTTGGGGGCTAGCGGGAGGCAATGAGCAGTTCTTC
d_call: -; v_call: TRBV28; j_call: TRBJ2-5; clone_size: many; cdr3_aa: CASSLLQGRETQYF; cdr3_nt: TGTGCCAGCAGTCTCCTACAGGGGAGGGAGACCCAGTACTTC
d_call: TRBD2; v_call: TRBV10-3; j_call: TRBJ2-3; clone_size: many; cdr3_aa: CAISESGGRTDTQYF; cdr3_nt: TGTGCCATCAGTGAGTCGGGCGGGAGGACAGATACGCAGTATTTT
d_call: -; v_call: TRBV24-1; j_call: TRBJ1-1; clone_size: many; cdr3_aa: CATSDGLTEAFF; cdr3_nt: TGTGCCACCAGTGACGGCCTCACTGAAGCTTTCTTT
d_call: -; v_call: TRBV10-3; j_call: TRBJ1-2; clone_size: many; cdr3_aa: CAISDAVGSSDYGYTF; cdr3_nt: TGTGCCATCAGTGATGCAGTCGGGAGTAGTGACTATGGCTACACCTTC
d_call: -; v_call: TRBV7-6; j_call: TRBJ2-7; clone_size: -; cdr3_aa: CASSPNPGSAAEQYF; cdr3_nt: TGTGCCAGCAGCCCAAATCCGGGGTCAGCGGCCGAGCAGTACTTC
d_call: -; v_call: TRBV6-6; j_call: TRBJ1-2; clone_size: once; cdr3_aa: CASSYSGLRDYGCTF; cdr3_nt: TGTGCCAGCAGTTACTCGGGACTTCGCGACTATGGCTGCACCTTC
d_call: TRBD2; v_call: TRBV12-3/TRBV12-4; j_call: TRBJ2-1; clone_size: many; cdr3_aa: CASRLAGRDNEQFF; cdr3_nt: TGTGCCAGCAGACTAGCGGGACGGGACAATGAGCAGTTCTTC
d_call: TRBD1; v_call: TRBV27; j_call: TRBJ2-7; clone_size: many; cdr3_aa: CASSFWDRVDEQYF; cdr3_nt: TGTGCCAGCAGTTTTTGGGACAGGGTTGACGAGCAGTACTTC
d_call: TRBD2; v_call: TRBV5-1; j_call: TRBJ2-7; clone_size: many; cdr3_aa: CASSKAGGDEQYF; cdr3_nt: TGCGCCAGCAGTAAGGCGGGAGGGGACGAGCAGTACTTC
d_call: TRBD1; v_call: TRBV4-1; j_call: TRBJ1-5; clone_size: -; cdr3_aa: CASSQWDSRNQPQHF; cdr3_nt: TGCGCCAGCAGCCAATGGGACAGCCGCAATCAGCCCCAGCATTTT
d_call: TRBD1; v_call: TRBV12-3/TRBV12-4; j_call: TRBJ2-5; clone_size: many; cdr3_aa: CASRDRLGETQYF; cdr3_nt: TGTGCCAGCAGGGACAGGTTAGGGGAGACCCAGTACTTC
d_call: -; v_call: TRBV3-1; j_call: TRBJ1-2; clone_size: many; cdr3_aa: CASSRGLRGNVNYGYTF; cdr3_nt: TGTGCCAGCAGCCGAGGACTTCGGGGTAACGTAAACTATGGCTACACCTTC
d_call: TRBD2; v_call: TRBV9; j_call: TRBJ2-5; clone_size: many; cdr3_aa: CASSVLAGVGIQETQYF; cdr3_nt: TGTGCCAGCAGCGTACTAGCGGGAGTGGGGATCCAAGAGACCCAGTACTTC
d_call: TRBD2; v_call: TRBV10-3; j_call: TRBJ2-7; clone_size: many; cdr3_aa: CAISESATSSSYEQYF; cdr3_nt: TGTGCCATCAGTGAGTCGGCGACTAGCAGCTCCTACGAGCAGTACTTC
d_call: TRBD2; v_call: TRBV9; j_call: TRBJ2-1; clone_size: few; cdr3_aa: CASSVGISGRDDNEQFF; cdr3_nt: TGTGCCAGCAGCGTAGGGATTAGCGGGAGGGACGACAATGAGCAGTTCTTC
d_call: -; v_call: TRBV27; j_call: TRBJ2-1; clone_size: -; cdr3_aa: CATRFGQSSYNEQFF; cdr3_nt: TGTGCCACCCGATTTGGACAGAGCTCCTACAATGAGCAGTTCTTC
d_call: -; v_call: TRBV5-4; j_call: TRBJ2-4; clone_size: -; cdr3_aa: CASSSTGGIPYF; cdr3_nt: TGTGCCAGCAGCTCTACGGGTGGCATTCCGTACTTC
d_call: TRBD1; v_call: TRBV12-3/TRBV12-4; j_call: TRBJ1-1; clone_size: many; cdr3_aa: CASAGDRVYVGAFF; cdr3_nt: TGTGCCAGCGCTGGAGACAGGGTTTATGTTGGTGCTTTCTTT
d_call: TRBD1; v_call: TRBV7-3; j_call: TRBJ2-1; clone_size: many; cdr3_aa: CASSSAPGQANEQFF; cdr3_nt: TGTGCCAGCAGCTCCGCCCCCGGACAGGCCAATGAGCAGTTCTTC
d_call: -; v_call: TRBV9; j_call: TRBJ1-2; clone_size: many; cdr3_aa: CASSVEPTRANYGYTF; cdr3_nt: TGTGCCAGCAGCGTAGAGCCCACACGAGCTAACTATGGCTACACCTTC
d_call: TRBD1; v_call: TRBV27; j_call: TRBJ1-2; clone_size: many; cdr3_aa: CASSFGQGANYGYTF; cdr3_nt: TGTGCCAGCAGTTTCGGACAGGGGGCAAACTATGGCTACACCTTC
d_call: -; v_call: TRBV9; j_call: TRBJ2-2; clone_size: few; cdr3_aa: CASSPSNSNTGELFF; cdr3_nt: TGTGCCAGCAGCCCCTCGAACAGCAACACCGGGGAGCTGTTTTTT
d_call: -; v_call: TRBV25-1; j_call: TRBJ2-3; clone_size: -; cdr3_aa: CASSESGHPRPQYF; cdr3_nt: TGTGCCAGCAGTGAATCGGGACACCCGAGGCCGCAGTATTTT
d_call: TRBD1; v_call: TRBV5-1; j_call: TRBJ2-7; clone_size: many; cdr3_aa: CASSLADRTYEQYF; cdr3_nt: TGCGCCAGCAGCTTGGCGGACAGGACCTACGAGCAGTACTTC
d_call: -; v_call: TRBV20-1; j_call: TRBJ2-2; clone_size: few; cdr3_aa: CSARDMGGGGTGELFF; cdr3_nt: TGCAGTGCTAGAGATATGGGGGGCGGCGGCACCGGGGAGCTGTTTTTT
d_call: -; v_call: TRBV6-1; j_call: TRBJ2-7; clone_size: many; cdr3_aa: CASGRYSGSYEQYF; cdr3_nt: TGTGCCAGCGGACGGTATAGCGGCTCCTACGAGCAGTACTTC
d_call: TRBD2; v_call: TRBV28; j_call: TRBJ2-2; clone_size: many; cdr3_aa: CASSMTAGGGTGELFF; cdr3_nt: TGTGCCAGCAGCATGACAGCGGGAGGGGGGACCGGGGAGCTGTTTTTT
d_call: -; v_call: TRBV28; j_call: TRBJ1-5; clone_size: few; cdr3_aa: CASTTGAGQPQHF; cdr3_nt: TGTGCCAGCACCACGGGGGCGGGGCAGCCCCAGCATTTT
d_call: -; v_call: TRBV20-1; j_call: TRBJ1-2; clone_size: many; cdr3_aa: CSARDLGPNYGYTF; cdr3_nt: TGCAGTGCTAGAGATTTAGGGCCTAACTATGGCTACACCTTC
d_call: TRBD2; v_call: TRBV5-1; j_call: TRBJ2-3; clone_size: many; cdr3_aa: CASSRERETDTQYF; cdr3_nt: TGCGCCAGCAGCCGTGAGCGGGAGACAGATACGCAGTATTTT
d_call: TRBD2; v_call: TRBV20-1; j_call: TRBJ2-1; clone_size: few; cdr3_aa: CSASLRREGLDEQFF; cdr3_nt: TGCAGTGCTAGTCTCCGGAGGGAGGGTCTCGATGAGCAGTTCTTC
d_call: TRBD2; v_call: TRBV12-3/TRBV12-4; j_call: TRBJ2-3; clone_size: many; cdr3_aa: CASSLASGSTDTQYF; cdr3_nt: TGTGCCAGCAGCTTGGCTAGCGGGAGTACAGATACGCAGTATTTT
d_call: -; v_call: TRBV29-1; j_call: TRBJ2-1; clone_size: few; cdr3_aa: CSVEDSVRNEQFF; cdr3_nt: TGCAGCGTTGAGGATAGCGTGAGGAATGAGCAGTTCTTC
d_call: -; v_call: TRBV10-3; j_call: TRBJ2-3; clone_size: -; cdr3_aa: CAISERASTDTQYF; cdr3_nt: TGTGCCATCAGTGAAAGGGCTAGCACAGATACGCAGTATTTT
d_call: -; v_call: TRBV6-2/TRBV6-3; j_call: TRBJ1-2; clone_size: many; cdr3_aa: CASSYSSEGSYTF; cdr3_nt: TGTGCCAGCAGTTACTCATCTGAGGGGAGCTACACCTTC
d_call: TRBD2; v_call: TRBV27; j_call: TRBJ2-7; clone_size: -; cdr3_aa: CASSLSGRTSETYEQYF; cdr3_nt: TGTGCCAGCAGTTTATCGGGTCGGACTAGCGAAACCTACGAGCAGTACTTC
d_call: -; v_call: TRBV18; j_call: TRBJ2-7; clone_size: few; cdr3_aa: CASSPSRGGGDEQYF; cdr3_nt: TGTGCCAGCTCCCCATCAAGGGGAGGAGGGGATGAGCAGTACTTC
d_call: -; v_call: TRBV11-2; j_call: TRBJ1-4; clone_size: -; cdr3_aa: CASSDSSLKLFF; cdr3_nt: TGTGCCAGCAGCGACAGCTCTTTAAAACTGTTTTTT
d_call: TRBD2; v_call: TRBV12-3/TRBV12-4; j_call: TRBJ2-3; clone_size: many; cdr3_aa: CASRVLAGSNSDTQYF; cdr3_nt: TGTGCCAGCAGGGTCCTAGCGGGAAGTAATTCAGATACGCAGTATTTT
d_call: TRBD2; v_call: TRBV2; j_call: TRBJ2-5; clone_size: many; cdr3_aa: CASRARVAGEETQYF; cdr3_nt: TGTGCCAGCAGGGCGCGGGTAGCGGGAGAAGAGACCCAGTACTTC
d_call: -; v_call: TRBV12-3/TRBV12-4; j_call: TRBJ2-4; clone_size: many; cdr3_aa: CASSLAQNIQYF; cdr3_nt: TGTGCCAGCAGTTTGGCTCAAAACATTCAGTACTTC
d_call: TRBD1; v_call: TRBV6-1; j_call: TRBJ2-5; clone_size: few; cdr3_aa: CASTRARGQEGKTQYF; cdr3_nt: TGTGCCAGCACCAGGGCTCGGGGACAGGAGGGCAAGACCCAGTACTTC
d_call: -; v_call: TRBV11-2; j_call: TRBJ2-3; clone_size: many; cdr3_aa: CASSLSGPIPQYF; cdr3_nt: TGTGCCAGCAGCTTATCGGGCCCGATTCCGCAGTATTTT